These 6 T cell receptor beta chains were all obtained from the same sample, sequenced in a study of T cell changes during pregnancy in multiple sclerosis. Generated by immunoSEQ multiplex PCR, the TCRdb table keeps only in-frame clones and is missing some. Of tens of thousands of clones listed, around 96% were seen once; the top ten hold roughly 2.5%. This material consisted of CD8+ T cells from peripheral blood mononuclear cells, taken after pregnancy. These receptors came from a female donor with multiple sclerosis, enrolled in a pregnancy study.

The rearrangement uses TRBV6-5 and TRBJ2-3, with TRBD2 as a possible D gene (5 bases). The length of the CDR3 is 14 residues. The V gene lost 7 bases and the J gene lost 0 bases, with 11 bases spanning the gap. Germline-derived CDR1 and CDR2 are MNHEY and SVGAGI. CDR3 sequence (DNA): TGTGCCAGCATGGAGGTGGCTAGCACAGATACGCAGTATTTT. This gives the protein CASMEVASTDTQYF.

This rearrangement joins TRBV29-1 to TRBJ2-4, with D maybe TRBD1 (7 bases). Trimming stripped 0 bases from V and 6 bases from J, with 15 bases between. Germline lookup yields CDR1 SQVTM and CDR2 ANQGSEA. The CDR3 extends over 15 amino acids. The CDR3 region is CSVEDSTGDLNIQYF. The CDR3 nucleotides are TGCAGCGTTGAAGATTCTACAGGGGACTTAAACATTCAGTACTTC. The whole variable domain, remainder taken from reference TRBV29-1 and TRBJ2-4, is SAVISQKPSRDICQRGTSLTIQCQVDSQVTMMFWYRQQPGQSLTLIATANQGSEATYESGFVIDKFPISRPNLTFSTLTVSNMSPEDSSIYLCSVEDSTGDLNIQYFGAGTRLSVL.

The chain couples TRBV29-1 to TRBJ2-3, with 8 bases matching TRBD1. The CDR3 contains 13 residues. Per the germline V gene, CDR1 is SQVTM and CDR2 is ANQGSEA. The CDR3 sequence is CSTTGVGTDTQYF. In nucleotides, the CDR3 is TGCAGTACGACAGGGGTGGGGACAGATACGCAGTATTTT.

The chain is built from TRBV13 and TRBJ2-3; 7 bases match TRBD2. V dropped 5 bases and J dropped 2; count of bases not matched to a gene: 7. Germline V lookup: CDR1 PRHDT, CDR2 FYEKMQ (reference sequence). The CDR3 length is 15 residues. The chain's CDR3 is CASSISGPNTDTQYF. CDR3 nucleotides: TGTGCCAGCAGCATTAGCGGGCCTAACACAGATACGCAGTATTTT.

The chain is built from TRBV6-4 and TRBJ2-3; D gene ambiguous. This CDR3 has 14 amino acids. Germline CDR1 and CDR2: MRHNA and SNTAGT. The V end lost 3 bases, the J end lost 0 bases, and 7 bases lay between the germline ends. This chain's CDR3 is CASSEAASTDTQYF. DNA of the CDR3: TGTGCCAGCAGTGAAGCAGCGAGCACAGATACGCAGTATTTT.

This CDR3 reads CASSAAGDTQYF. CDR3 bases: TGTGCCAGCAGCGCGGCGGGGGATACGCAGTATTTT. V and J are TRBV7-6 and TRBJ2-3, with D possibly TRBD2 on 6 matching bases. The CDR3 has 12 amino acids. From germline, CDR1 is SGHVS and CDR2 FNYEAQ. Trimming took 5 bases from V and 6 from J, leaving 9 bases between them. The full variable domain, its missing parts supplied by reference TRBV7-6 and TRBJ2-3, is GAGVSQSPRYKVTKRGQDVALRCDPISGHVSLYWYRQALGQGPEFLTYFNYEAQQDKSGLPNDRFSAERPEGSISTLTIQRTEQRDSAMYRCASSAAGDTQYFGPGTRLTVL.